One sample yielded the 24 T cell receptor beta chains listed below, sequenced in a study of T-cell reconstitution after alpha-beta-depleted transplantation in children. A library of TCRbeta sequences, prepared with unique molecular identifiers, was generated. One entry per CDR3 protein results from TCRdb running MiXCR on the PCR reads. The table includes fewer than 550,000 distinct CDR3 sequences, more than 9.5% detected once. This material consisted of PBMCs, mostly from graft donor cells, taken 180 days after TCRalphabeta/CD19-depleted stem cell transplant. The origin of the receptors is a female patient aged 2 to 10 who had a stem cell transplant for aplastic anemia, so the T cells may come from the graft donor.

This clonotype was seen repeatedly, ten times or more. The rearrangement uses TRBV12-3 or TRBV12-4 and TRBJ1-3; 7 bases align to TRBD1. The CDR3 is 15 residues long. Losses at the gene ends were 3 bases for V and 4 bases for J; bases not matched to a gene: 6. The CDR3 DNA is TGTGCCAGCAGTTTCGAGGGGGCAGGAGGAAACACCATATATTTT. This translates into CASSFEGAGGNTIYF.

CDR3 loop: CASSLGTSGAFETQYF. CDR3 in DNA: TGCGCCAGCAGCTTGGGCACTTCGGGGGCCTTCGAGACCCAGTACTTC. This rearrangement joins TRBV5-1 to TRBJ2-5, with D perhaps being TRBD1 or TRBD2 (6 bases each). Germline V gives CDR1 SGHRS, CDR2 YFSETQ. Trimming cost V 0 bases and J 5 bases, with 17 bases left between them. The CDR3 consists of 16 residues.

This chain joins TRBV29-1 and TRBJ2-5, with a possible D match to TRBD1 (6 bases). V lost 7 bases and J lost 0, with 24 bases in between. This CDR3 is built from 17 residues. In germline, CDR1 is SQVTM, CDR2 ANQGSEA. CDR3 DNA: TGCAGCGCCACCGGAAACTACAGGGTGTCGTACCAAGAGACCCAGTACTTC. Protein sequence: CSATGNYRVSYQETQYF.

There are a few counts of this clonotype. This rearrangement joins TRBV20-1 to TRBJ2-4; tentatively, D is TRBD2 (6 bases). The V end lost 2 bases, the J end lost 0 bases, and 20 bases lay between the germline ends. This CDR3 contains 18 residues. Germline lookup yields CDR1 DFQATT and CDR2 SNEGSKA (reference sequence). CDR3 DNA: TGCAGTGCTAGATCCCCCTTTACGGGAGTTCTAGCCAAAAACATTCAGTACTTC. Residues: CSARSPFTGVLAKNIQYF.

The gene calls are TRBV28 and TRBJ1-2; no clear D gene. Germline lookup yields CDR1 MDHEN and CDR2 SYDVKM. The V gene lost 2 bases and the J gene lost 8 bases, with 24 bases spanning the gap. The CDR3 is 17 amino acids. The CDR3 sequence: CASSLIRGGSSSRGYTF. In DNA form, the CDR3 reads TGTGCCAGCAGTTTAATACGCGGAGGCTCAAGCTCCCGGGGCTACACCTTC.

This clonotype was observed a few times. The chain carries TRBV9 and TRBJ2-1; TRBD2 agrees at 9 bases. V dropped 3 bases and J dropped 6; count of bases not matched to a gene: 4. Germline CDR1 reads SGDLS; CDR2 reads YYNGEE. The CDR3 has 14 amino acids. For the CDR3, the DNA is TGTGCCAGCAGCGCAGGACTAGCGAGCAATGAGCAGTTCTTC. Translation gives CASSAGLASNEQFF. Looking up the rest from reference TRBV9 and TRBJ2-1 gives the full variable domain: DSGVTQTPKHLITATGQRVTLRCSPRSGDLSVYWYQQSLDQGLQFLIQYYNGEERAKGNILERFSAQQFPDLHSELNLSSLELGDSALYFCASSAGLASNEQFFGPGTRLTVL.

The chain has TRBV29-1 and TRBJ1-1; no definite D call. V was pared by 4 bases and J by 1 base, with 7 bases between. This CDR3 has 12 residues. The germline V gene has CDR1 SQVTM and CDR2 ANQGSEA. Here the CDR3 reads CSVGGGNTEAFF. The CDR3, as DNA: TGCAGCGTTGGTGGCGGGAACACTGAAGCTTTCTTT.

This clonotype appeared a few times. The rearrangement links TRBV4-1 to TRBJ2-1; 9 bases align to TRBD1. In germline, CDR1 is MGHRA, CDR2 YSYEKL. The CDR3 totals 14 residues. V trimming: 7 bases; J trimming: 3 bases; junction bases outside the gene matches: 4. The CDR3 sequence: CASKTGGGYNEQFF. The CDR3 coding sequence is TGCGCCAGCAAGACAGGGGGTGGCTACAATGAGCAGTTCTTC.

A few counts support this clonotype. The CDR3 loop is CANHHRGLDEQFF. In DNA, the CDR3 is TGTGCCAACCATCACAGGGGGCTTGATGAGCAGTTCTTC. The V and J genes are TRBV10-3 and TRBJ2-1; 9 bases line up with TRBD1. The CDR3 is 13 amino acids. Trimming at V came to 10 bases and at J to 8 bases, leaving 9 bases not matched to a gene. Germline lookup yields CDR1 ENHRY and CDR2 SYGVKD.

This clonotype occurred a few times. CDR3 sequence: CASSPTGTKNIQYF. The CDR3 DNA follows: TGTGCCAGCAGCCCGACAGGGACCAAAAACATTCAGTACTTC. The chain joins TRBV2 to TRBJ2-4; 7 bases match TRBD1. Trimming cost V 6 bases and J 2 bases; bases outside gene matches: 4. This CDR3 is 14 amino acids long. Germline CDR1 reads SNHLY; CDR2 reads FYNNEI.

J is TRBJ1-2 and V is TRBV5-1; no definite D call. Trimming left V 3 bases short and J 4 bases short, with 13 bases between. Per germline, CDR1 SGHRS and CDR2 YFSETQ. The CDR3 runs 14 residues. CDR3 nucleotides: TGCGCCAGCAGCTACGACAAACCGGGCTATGGCTACACCTTC. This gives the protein CASSYDKPGYGYTF.

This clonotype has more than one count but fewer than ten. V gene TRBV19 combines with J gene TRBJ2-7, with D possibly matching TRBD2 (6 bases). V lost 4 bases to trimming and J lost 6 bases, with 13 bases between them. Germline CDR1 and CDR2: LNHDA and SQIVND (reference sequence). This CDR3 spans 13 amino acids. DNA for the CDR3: TGTGCCAGTAGTAAGGAACTAGCTGGCGAGCAGTACTTC. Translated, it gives CASSKELAGEQYF.

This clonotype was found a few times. CDR3 bases: TGCGCCAGCAGCCAGGGGGCTAGCGGATACTACGAGCAGTACTTC. It is translated as CASSQGASGYYEQYF. The chain carries TRBV4-3 and TRBJ2-7; D may be TRBD2 (7 bases). With 3 bases removed from V and 3 bases from J, the gap between germline ends came to 15 bases. This CDR3 region has 15 residues. Germline V gene data show CDR1 as LGHNA and CDR2 as YSLEER.

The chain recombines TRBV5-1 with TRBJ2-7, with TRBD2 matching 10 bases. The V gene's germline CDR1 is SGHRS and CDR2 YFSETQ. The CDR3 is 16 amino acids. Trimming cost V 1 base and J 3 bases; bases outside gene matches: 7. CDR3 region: CASSLYRAGGNYEQYV. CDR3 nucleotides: TGCGCCAGCAGCTTGTACCGAGCGGGAGGGAACTACGAGCAGTACGTC.

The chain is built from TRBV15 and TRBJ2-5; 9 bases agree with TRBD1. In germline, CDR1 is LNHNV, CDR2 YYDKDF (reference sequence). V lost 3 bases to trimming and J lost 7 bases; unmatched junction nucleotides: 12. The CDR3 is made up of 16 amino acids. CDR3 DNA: TGTGCCACCAGCAGGGGGACAGGGTCGACCGTAGGGACCCAGTACTTC. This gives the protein CATSRGTGSTVGTQYF.

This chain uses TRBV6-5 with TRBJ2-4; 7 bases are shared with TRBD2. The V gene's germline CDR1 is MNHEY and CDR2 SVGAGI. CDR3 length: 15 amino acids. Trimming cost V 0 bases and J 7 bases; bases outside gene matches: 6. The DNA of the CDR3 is TGTGCCAGCAGTTACTCGAGTCAGGGAGGGAACATTCAGTACTTC. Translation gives CASSYSSQGGNIQYF.

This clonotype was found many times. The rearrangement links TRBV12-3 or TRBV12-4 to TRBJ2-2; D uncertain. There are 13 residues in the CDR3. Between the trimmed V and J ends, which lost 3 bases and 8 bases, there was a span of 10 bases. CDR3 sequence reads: CASSFPLGGELFF. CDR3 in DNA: TGTGCCAGCAGTTTCCCTCTGGGGGGGGAGCTGTTTTTT.

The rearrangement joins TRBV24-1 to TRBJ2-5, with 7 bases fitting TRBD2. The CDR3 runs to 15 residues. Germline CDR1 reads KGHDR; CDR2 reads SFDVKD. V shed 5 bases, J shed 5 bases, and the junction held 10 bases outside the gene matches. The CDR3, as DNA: TGTGCCACCAGTGTTGGCGGGAGCTCCGGGGAGACCCAGTACTTC. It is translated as CATSVGGSSGETQYF.

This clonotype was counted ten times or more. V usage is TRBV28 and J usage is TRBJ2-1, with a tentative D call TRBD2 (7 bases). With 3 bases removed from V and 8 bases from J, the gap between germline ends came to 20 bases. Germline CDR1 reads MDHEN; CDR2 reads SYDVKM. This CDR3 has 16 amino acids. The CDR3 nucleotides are TGTGCCAGCAGTTTCGGGGGGCTCAGCTTCGGCTATGAGCAGTTCTTC. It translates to CASSFGGLSFGYEQFF.

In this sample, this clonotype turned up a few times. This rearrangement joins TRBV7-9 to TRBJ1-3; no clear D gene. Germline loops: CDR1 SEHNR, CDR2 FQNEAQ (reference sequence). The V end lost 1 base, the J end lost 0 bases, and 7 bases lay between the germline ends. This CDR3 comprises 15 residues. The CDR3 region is CASSLGGDSGNTIYF. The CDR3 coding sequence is TGTGCCAGCAGCTTAGGTGGGGACTCTGGAAACACCATATATTTT.

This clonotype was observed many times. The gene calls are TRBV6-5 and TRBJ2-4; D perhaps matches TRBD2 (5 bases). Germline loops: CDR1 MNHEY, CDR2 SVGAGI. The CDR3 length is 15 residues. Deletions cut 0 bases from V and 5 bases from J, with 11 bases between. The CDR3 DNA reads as TGTGCCAGCAGTTACTCTGTCGGGATTGAAAACATTCAGTACTTC. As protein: CASSYSVGIENIQYF.

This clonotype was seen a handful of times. In DNA form, the CDR3 reads TGCAGTGCCAAACTCCGGCAGAGAAATTCACCCCTCCACTTT. This sequence encodes CSAKLRQRNSPLHF. This chain uses TRBV20-1 with TRBJ1-6; D uncertain. Germline loops: CDR1 DFQATT, CDR2 SNEGSKA (reference sequence). V lost 6 bases, J lost 7 bases, and 16 bases lay in between. The CDR3 is made up of 14 amino acids.

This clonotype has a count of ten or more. The CDR3 sequence is CSAPGLAGAGGGNEQFF. In DNA form, the CDR3 reads TGCAGTGCCCCGGGACTAGCGGGCGCCGGGGGAGGCAATGAGCAGTTCTTC. The rearrangement links TRBV20-1 to TRBJ2-1; 12 bases align to TRBD2. This CDR3 has 17 residues. V was pared by 6 bases and J by 6 bases, with 15 bases of the junction left unmatched. CDR1 is DFQATT and CDR2 is SNEGSKA in the germline V gene (reference sequence).

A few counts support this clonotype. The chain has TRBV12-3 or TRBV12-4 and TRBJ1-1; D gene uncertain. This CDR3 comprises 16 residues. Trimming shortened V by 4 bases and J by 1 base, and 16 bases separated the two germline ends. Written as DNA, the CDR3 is TGTGCCAGCAGTTCCCCCGAGCCCGGGAGGAACACTGAAGCTTTCTTT. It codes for CASSSPEPGRNTEAFF.